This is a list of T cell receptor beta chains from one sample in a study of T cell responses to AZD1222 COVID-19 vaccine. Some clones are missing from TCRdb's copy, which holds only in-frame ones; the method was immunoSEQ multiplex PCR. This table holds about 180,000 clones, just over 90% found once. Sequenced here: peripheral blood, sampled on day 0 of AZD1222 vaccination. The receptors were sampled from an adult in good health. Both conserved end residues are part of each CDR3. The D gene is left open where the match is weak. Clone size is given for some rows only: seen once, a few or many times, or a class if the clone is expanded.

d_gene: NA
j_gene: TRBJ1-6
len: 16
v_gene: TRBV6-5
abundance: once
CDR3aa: CASSYRGDLGNSPLHF
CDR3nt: TGTGCCAGCAGTTACAGGGGAGATTTGGGTAATTCACCCCTCCACTTT

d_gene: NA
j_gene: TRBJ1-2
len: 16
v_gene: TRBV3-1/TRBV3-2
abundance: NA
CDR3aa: CASSQDQEAGVGGYTF
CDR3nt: TGTGCCAGCAGCCAAGATCAAGAAGCAGGGGTTGGAGGCTACACCTTC

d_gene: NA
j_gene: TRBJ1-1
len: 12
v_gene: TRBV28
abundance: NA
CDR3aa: CASSLRYTEAFF
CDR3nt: TGTGCCAGCAGTTTGCGTTACACTGAAGCTTTCTTT

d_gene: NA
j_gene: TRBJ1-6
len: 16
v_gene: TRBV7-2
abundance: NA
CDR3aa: CASSPKEVSYNSPLHF
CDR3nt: TGTGCCAGCAGCCCCAAGGAGGTCTCCTATAATTCACCCCTCCACTTT

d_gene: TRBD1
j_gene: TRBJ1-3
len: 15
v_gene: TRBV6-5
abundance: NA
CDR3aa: CASSSQGRSGNTIYF
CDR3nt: TGTGCCAGCAGTTCACAGGGGCGCTCTGGAAACACCATATATTTT

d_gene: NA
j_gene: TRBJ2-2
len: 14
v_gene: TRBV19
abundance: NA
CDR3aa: CASSEPPNTGELFF
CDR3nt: TGTGCCAGCAGTGAGCCACCCAACACCGGGGAGCTGTTTTTT

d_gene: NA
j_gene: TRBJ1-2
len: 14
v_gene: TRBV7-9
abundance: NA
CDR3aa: CASSLAEWNYGYTF
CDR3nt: TGTGCCAGCAGCTTAGCTGAGTGGAACTATGGCTACACCTTC

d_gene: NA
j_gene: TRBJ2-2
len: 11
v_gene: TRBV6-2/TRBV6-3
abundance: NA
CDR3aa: CASTPGVGKFF
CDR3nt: TGTGCCAGCACCCCAGGGGTGGGGAAGTTTTTT

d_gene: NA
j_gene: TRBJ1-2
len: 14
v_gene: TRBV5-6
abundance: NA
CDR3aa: CASSVEGRGYGYTF
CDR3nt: TGTGCCAGCAGCGTGGAGGGTCGTGGCTATGGCTACACCTTC

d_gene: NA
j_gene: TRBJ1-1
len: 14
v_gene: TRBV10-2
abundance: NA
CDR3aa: CASRDGPMNTEAFF
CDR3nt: TGCGCCAGCAGAGACGGACCCATGAACACTGAAGCTTTCTTT

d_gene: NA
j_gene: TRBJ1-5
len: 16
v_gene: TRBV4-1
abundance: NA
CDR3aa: CASSHLSGGSGQPQHF
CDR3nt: TGCGCCAGCAGCCATCTCTCGGGAGGGAGCGGTCAGCCCCAGCATTTT

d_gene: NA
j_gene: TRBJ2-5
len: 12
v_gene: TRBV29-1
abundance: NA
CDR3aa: CSVGTEWETQYF
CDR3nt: TGCAGCGTTGGGACGGAGTGGGAGACCCAGTACTTC

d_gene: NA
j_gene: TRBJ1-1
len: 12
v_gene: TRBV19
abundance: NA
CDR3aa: CAILGGGMVAFF
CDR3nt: TGTGCCATCCTGGGGGGAGGGATGGTGGCTTTCTTT

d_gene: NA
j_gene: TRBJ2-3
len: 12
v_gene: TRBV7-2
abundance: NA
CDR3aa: CASSSYGDTQYF
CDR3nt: TGTGCCAGCAGCTCTTATGGAGATACGCAGTATTTT

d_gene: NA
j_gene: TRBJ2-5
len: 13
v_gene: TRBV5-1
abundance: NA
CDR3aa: CASSLTGRETQYF
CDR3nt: TGCGCCAGCAGCTTGACAGGGAGGGAGACCCAGTACTTC

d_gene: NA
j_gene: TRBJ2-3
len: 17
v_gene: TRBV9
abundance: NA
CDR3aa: CASSVVSLGGGADTQYF
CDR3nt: TGTGCCAGCAGCGTAGTTAGTTTGGGAGGGGGGGCAGATACGCAGTATTTT

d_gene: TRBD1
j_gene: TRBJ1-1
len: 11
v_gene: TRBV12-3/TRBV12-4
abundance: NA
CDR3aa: CAGHRGPEAFF
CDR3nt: TGTGCCGGACATAGGGGGCCTGAAGCTTTCTTT

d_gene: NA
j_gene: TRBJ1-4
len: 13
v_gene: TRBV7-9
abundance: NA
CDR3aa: CASILLEGEKLFF
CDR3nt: TGTGCCAGCATCCTACTTGAGGGTGAAAAACTGTTTTTT

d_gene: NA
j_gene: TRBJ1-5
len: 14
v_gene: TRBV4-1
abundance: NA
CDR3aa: CASSQELSDQPQHF
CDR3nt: TGCGCCAGCAGCCAAGAACTCAGTGATCAGCCCCAGCATTTT

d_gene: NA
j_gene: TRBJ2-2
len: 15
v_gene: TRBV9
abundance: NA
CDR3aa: CASSRQGKGTGELFF
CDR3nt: TGTGCCAGCAGCCGGCAGGGAAAAGGCACCGGGGAGCTGTTTTTT

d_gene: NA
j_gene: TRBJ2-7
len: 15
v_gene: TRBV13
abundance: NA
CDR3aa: CASSPGLPWWYEQYF
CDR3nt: TGTGCCAGCAGCCCCGGACTACCATGGTGGTACGAGCAGTACTTC